These 11 T cell receptor beta chains came from one sample sequenced in a study of blood T cell repertoires in COVID-19. The method was immunoSEQ multiplex PCR; TCRdb's version includes in-frame clones alone and lacks a portion of them. The repertoire holds about 100,000 clones, 70% to 90% seen once, with around an eighth in the top ten. Specimen: peripheral blood. These receptors were collected from a man aged 50-59 years with active or convalescent COVID-19.

This clone was found a few times. V is TRBV19 and J is TRBJ2-3; 9 bases match TRBD2. V dropped 4 bases and J dropped 8; count of bases not matched to a gene: 7. The CDR3 runs 14 residues. The V gene's germline CDR1 is LNHDA and CDR2 SQIVND (reference sequence). CDR3 nucleotide sequence: TGTGCCAGTAGTACCCTAGCGGGAAGGGGTACGCAGTATTTT. Translated: CASSTLAGRGTQYF.

The chain joins TRBV15 to TRBJ2-5, with 7 bases identical to TRBD1. Unmatched junction bases numbered 2, after V lost 0 bases and J lost 4 bases. This CDR3 has 14 amino acids. Germline assignment: CDR1 LNHNV and CDR2 YYDKDF (reference sequence). The CDR3 is CATSRDQGVETQYF. The CDR3 bases are TGTGCCACCAGCAGAGATCAGGGGGTAGAGACCCAGTACTTC.

J is TRBJ1-4 and V is TRBV9, with 10 bases fitting TRBD1. In germline, CDR1 is SGDLS, CDR2 YYNGEE. CDR3 length: 15 residues. With 4 bases clipped from V and 6 bases from J, the junction kept 6 bases outside the gene matches. DNA for the CDR3: TGTGCCAGCAGCATCCACGGGACAGGGGATGAAAAACTGTTTTTT. It encodes CASSIHGTGDEKLFF.

The gene calls are TRBV19 and TRBJ1-3; no clear D. With 3 bases removed from V and 0 bases from J, the gap between germline ends came to 15 bases. The length of the CDR3 is 17 residues. Germline loops: CDR1 LNHDA, CDR2 SQIVND (reference sequence). DNA for the CDR3: TGTGCCAGTAGTATCGCCGGCGAGGTGAACTCTGGAAACACCATATATTTT. Translation: CASSIAGEVNSGNTIYF.

This chain uses TRBV12-3 or TRBV12-4 with TRBJ1-3, with a possible D match to TRBD1 (5 bases). V was clipped by 3 bases and J by 3 bases, with 6 bases between them. The CDR3 totals 13 residues. CDR3 region: CASSFDSGNTIYF. CDR3 DNA: TGTGCCAGCAGTTTTGACAGTGGAAACACCATATATTTT.

The chain links TRBV2 to TRBJ1-3, with 9 positions matching TRBD1. Germline CDR1 SNHLY, CDR2 FYNNEI. This CDR3 spans 16 amino acids. V gave up 4 bases and J gave up 2 bases; unmatched junction bases: 6. The CDR3, as DNA: TGTGCCAGCAGTGGAGGGAGGGACAGGGCTGGAAACACCATATATTTT. As protein: CASSGGRDRAGNTIYF.

The chain couples TRBV4-1 to TRBJ2-1, with 10 bases aligning to TRBD2. Per germline, CDR1 MGHRA and CDR2 YSYEKL. This CDR3 contains 17 residues. Trimming at V came to 1 base and at J to 10 bases, leaving 13 bases not matched to a gene. CDR3 amino acids: CASSQVSGLAGVDEQFF. The CDR3 DNA sequence: TGCGCCAGCAGCCAAGTATCGGGGCTAGCGGGAGTTGACGAGCAGTTCTTC.

The chain recombines TRBV6-5 with TRBJ2-3, with 10 bases identical to TRBD1. In germline, CDR1 is MNHEY, CDR2 SVGAGI. The ends lost 8 bases at V and 1 base at J; junction bases unmatched: 6. The CDR3 runs 15 residues. CDR3 loop: CASCRTGGCTDTQYF. The CDR3 nucleotides read TGTGCCAGCTGCCGGACAGGGGGTTGCACAGATACGCAGTATTTT.

The J gene is TRBJ2-5, the V gene TRBV10-3, with D perhaps TRBD1 (6 bases). Germline V gives CDR1 ENHRY, CDR2 SYGVKD. There are 13 residues in the CDR3. V was shortened by 2 bases and J by 2 bases, with 6 bases between the two germline ends. This CDR3 is CAISETGQETQYF. The CDR3 DNA follows: TGTGCCATCAGTGAGACAGGGCAAGAGACCCAGTACTTC.

This clone was recorded only once. In DNA form, the CDR3 reads TGTGCCAGTAGTATAGGGGGAGTAGGACTCTATGGCTACACCTTC. Its translation is CASSIGGVGLYGYTF. The chain employs TRBV19 and TRBJ1-2; D unclear. The germline V and J ends were trimmed by 1 base and 4 bases, with 13 bases remaining between them. Germline CDR1 is LNHDA and CDR2 is SQIVND (reference sequence). This CDR3 region has 15 residues.

V gene TRBV7-2 combines with J gene TRBJ2-1; 7 nucleotides line up with TRBD2. The V gene's germline CDR1 is SGHTA and CDR2 FQGNSA. This CDR3 has 14 amino acids. V shed 3 bases, J shed 4 bases, and the junction held 3 bases outside the gene matches. CDR3 sequence reads: CASSLGGRYNEQFF. CDR3 nucleotides: TGTGCCAGCAGCTTGGGCGGGAGATACAATGAGCAGTTCTTC.